This T cell receptor beta chain was identified during a study of PD-1 blockade in classical Hodgkin lymphoma. Whole-study context: Patients in the cohort were put on intravenous nivolumab, 3 mg/kg every 2 weeks.

Time point noted: cycle 4 day 1 (C4D1), after more than five weeks of nivolumab. All patients relapsed after autologous stem cell transplantation, and brentuximab vedotin exposure varied. The germline V and J ends were trimmed by 3 bases and 8 bases, with 17 bases remaining between them. Germline V gene lookup returns CDR1 WSHSY and CDR2 SAAADI. The length of the CDR3 is 15 residues. Here immunoSEQ multiplex PCR was the method, and the copy in TCRdb shows in-frame clones only, minus some. The table lists tens of thousands of clones, 87% of them singletons. To note about this clone: Its antigen is not known.

Whole-study results and caveats: Lower baseline TCR diversity marked trial partial responders and progressors. Those starting nivolumab under 1 year post-ASCT were excluded.

The chain joins TRBV10-2 to TRBJ2-4, with D tentatively TRBD2 (7 bases). The sequence was collected from a human donor with classical Hodgkin lymphoma. Sequences were derived from peripheral blood mononuclear cells (PBMCs), sampled before the fourth cycle of nivolumab. CDR3 sequence: CASSDRGGPKDIQYF. CDR3 in DNA: TGCGCCAGCAGTGATAGGGGGGGACCCAAGGACATTCAGTACTTC.